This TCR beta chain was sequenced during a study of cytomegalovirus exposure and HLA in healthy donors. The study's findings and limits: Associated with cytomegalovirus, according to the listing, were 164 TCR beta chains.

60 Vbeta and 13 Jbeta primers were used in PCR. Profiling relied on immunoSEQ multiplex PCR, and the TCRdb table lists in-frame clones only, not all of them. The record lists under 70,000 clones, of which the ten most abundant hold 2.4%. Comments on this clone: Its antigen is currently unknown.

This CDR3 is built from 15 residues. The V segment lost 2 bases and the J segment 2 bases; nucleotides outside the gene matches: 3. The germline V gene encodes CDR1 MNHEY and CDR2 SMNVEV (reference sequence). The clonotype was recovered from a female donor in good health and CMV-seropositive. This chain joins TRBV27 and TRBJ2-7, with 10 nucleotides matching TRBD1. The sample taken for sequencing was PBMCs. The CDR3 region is CASSLKGQGTYEQYF. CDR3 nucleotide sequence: TGTGCCAGCAGTTTAAAGGGACAGGGGACCTACGAGCAGTACTTC.